The 6 T cell receptor beta chains presented below share a single source sample, sequenced in a study of T cells in Graves' hyperthyroidism and ophthalmopathy. Amplified TCR beta CDR3 regions derived from RNA transcripts. The HTBI primer set served for first-round RT-PCR of the TCR CDR3. MiXCR was run by TCRdb on the multiplex PCR reads, yielding one entry per CDR3 protein. The data contain fewer than 650,000 distinct CDR3 sequences, about 14% of them seen just once; the ten biggest clones take up almost 6%. The sample comprised blood. The receptors here all came from a woman aged 30 to 39 with Graves' hyperthyroidism that later progressed to Graves' ophthalmopathy.

The chain employs TRBV19 and TRBJ1-4, with D unresolved. Germline loops: CDR1 LNHDA, CDR2 SQIVND (reference sequence). The CDR3 has 14 amino acids. Trimming shortened V by 3 bases and J by 3 bases, and 8 bases separated the two germline ends. The chain's CDR3 is CASSIRRPNEKLFF. The CDR3 nucleotides are TGTGCCAGTAGTATCAGGAGGCCTAATGAAAAACTGTTTTTT.

The chain employs TRBV7-9 and TRBJ2-1; D unclear. Trimming took off 3 bases at V and 5 bases at J, with 8 bases between the two ends. CDR3 length equals 13 residues. CDR1 and CDR2 from the germline V gene are SEHNR and FQNEAQ (reference sequence). CDR3 bases: TGTGCCAGCAGCTTTTCCGCCAACAATGAGCAGTTCTTC. It translates to CASSFSANNEQFF.

The chain has TRBV27 and TRBJ1-5; D is perhaps TRBD1 (5 bases). Germline V gene lookup returns CDR1 MNHEY and CDR2 SMNVEV (reference sequence). CDR3 length: 16 amino acids. Trimming removed 3 bases at V and 3 bases at J, with 15 bases between. The CDR3 nucleotides are TGTGCCAGCAGTTTCGTACGGGGACGTAACAATCAGCCCCAGCATTTT. Translated, it gives CASSFVRGRNNQPQHF.

As concerns this clonotype: Given a far larger clone just one base away, this is likely a sequencing read error. The rearrangement joins TRBV5-1 to TRBJ1-1; possible D gene TRBD1, 6 bases. CDR1 and CDR2 from the germline V gene are SGHRS and YFSETQ. The CDR3 totals 14 residues. The CDR3 nucleotides are TGCGCCAGCAGCTTGGAGGGGGGCAACACTGAAGCTCTCTTT. Protein product: CASSLEGGNTEALF.

Ten or more counts support this clonotype. J is TRBJ1-1 and V is TRBV15; D call uncertain. The CDR3 contains 15 residues. V was clipped by 0 bases and J by 1 base, with 9 bases between them. Germline loops: CDR1 LNHNV, CDR2 YYDKDF (reference sequence). DNA of the CDR3: TGTGCCACCAGCAGAGAAGGGATGGCGAACACTGAAGCTTTCTTT. It is translated as CATSREGMANTEAFF. Variable domain in full (rest from reference TRBV15 and TRBJ1-1): DAMVIQNPRYQVTQFGKPVTLSCSQTLNHNVMYWYQQKSSQAPKLLFHYYDKDFNNEADTPDNFQSRRPNTSFCFLDIRSPGLGDTAMYLCATSREGMANTEAFFGQGTRLTVV.

This clonotype has a count of ten or more. The rearrangement links TRBV20-1 to TRBJ2-7; TRBD2 might be the D (6 bases). The CDR3 contains 12 residues. V was cut by 6 bases and J by 0 bases, with 9 bases left in between. Per the germline V gene, CDR1 is DFQATT and CDR2 is SNEGSKA (reference sequence). This CDR3 is CSARESSYEQYF. The CDR3 nucleotides are TGCAGTGCCCGGGAGAGCTCCTACGAGCAGTACTTC.